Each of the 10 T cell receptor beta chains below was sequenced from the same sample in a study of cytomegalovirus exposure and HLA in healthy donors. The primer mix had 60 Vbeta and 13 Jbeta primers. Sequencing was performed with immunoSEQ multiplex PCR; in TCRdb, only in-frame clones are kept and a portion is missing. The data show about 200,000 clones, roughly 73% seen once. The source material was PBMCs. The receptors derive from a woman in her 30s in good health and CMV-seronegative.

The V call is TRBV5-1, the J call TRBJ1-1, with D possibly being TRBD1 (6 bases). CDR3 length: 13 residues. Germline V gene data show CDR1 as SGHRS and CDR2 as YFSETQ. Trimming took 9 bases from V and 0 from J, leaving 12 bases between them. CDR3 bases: TGCGCCACCCGACAGGCCGTGAACACTGAAGCTTTCTTT. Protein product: CATRQAVNTEAFF.

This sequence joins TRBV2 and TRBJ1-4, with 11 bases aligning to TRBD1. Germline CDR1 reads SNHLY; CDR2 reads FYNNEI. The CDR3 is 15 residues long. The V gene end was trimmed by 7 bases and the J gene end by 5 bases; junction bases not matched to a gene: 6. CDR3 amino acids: CASTGRTGGNEKLFF. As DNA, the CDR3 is TGTGCCAGCACCGGCCGGACAGGGGGCAATGAAAAACTGTTTTTT. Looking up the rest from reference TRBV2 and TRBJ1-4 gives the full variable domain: EPEVTQTPSHQVTQMGQEVILRCVPISNHLYFYWYRQILGQKVEFLVSFYNNEISEKSEIFDDQFSVERPDGSNFTLKIRSTKLEDSAMYFCASTGRTGGNEKLFFGSGTQLSVL.

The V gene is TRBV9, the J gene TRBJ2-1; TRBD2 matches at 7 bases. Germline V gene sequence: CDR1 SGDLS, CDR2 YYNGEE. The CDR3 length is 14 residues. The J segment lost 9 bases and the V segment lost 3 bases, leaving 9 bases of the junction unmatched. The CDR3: CASSAAGLRGEQFF. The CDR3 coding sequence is TGTGCCAGCAGCGCAGCGGGGTTGAGGGGTGAGCAGTTCTTC.

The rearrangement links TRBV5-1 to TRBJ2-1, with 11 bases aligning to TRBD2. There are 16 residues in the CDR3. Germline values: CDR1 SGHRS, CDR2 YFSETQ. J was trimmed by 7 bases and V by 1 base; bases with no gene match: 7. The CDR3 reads CASSLTRASGRNEQFF. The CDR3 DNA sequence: TGCGCCAGCAGCTTGACCAGGGCTAGCGGGAGGAATGAGCAGTTCTTC.

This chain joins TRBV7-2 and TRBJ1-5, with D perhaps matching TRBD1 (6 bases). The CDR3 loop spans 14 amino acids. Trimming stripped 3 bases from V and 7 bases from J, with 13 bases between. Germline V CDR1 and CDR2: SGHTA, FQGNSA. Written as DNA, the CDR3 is TGTGCCAGCAGCTTGGGCAGGGGCGGGCAGCCCCAGCATTTT. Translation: CASSLGRGGQPQHF. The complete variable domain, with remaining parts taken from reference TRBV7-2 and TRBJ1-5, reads GAGVSQSPSNKVTEKGKDVELRCDPISGHTALYWYRQSLGQGLEFLIYFQGNSAPDKSGLPSDRFSAERTGGSVSTLTIQRTQQEDSAVYLCASSLGRGGQPQHFGDGTRLSIL.

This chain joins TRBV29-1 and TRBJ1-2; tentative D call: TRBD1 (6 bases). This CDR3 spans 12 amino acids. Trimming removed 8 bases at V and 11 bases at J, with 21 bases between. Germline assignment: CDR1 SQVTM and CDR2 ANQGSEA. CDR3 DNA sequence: TGCAGCACTATAGGAGCCACCGGGACATACACCTTC. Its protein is CSTIGATGTYTF.

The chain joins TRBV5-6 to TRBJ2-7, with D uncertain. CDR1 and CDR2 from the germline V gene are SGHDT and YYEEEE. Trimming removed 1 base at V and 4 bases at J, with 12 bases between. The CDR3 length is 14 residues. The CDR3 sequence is CASSLSTGLYEQYF. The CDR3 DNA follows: TGTGCCAGCAGCTTGTCCACGGGTCTGTACGAGCAGTACTTC.

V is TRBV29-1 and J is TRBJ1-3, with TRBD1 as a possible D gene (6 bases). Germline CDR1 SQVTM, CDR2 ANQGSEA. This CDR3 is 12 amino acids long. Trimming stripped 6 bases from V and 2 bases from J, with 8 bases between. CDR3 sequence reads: CSVWDTGNTIYF. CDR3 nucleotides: TGCAGCGTGTGGGACACTGGAAACACCATATATTTT.

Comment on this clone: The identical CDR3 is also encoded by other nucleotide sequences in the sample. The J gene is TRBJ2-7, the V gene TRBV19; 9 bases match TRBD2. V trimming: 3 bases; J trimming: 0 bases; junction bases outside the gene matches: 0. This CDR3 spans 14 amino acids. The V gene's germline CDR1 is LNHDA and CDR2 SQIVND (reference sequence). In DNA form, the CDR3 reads TGTGCCAGTAGTATTAGCGGGAGCTCCTACGAGCAGTACTTC. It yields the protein CASSISGSSYEQYF. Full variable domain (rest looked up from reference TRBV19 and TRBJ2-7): DGGITQSPKYLFRKEGQNVTLSCEQNLNHDAMYWYRQDPGQGLRLIYYSQIVNDFQKGDIAEGYSVSREKKESFPLTVTSAQKNPTAFYLCASSISGSSYEQYFGPGTRLTVT.

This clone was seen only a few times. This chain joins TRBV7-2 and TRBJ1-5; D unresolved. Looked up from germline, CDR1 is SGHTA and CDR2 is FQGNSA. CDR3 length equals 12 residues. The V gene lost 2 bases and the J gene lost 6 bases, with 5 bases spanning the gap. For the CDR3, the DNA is TGTGCCAGCAGCTTAAACGGTCAGCCCCAGCATTTT. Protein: CASSLNGQPQHF.